Listed below are T cell receptor beta chains from one sample, sequenced in a study of cytomegalovirus exposure and HLA in healthy donors. The repertoire was sequenced with immunoSEQ multiplex PCR; TCRdb's copy has only in-frame clones and lacks some. The sample has under 300,000 clones, about four fifths seen once. Material for sequencing was PBMCs. The receptor source for this set is a woman between 40 and 55 years old in good health and CMV-seropositive. Each CDR3 is given with its conserved first and last residue.

V gene: TRBV5-6; J gene: TRBJ2-3; CDR3 protein: CASSLVGTSGMSDTQYF
V gene: TRBV27; J gene: TRBJ2-1; CDR3 protein: CASSLSAGGSYNEQFF
V gene: TRBV4-1; J gene: TRBJ2-5; CDR3 protein: CASSQGQTIFQETQYF
V gene: TRBV30; J gene: TRBJ2-7; CDR3 protein: CAWSVRPPGQGDYEQYF
V gene: TRBV4-2; J gene: TRBJ2-7; CDR3 protein: CASSQTGTGASYEQYF
V gene: TRBV27; J gene: TRBJ1-5; CDR3 protein: CASSSMGQGFQPQHF
V gene: TRBV19; J gene: TRBJ2-3; CDR3 protein: CASSPTGQASSTDTQYF
V gene: TRBV7-9; J gene: TRBJ2-7; CDR3 protein: CASSLGSLAGGDLYEQYF
V gene: TRBV4-3; J gene: TRBJ2-3; CDR3 protein: CASSQDLFSSTDTQYF
V gene: TRBV5-4; J gene: TRBJ1-4; CDR3 protein: CASSLQGNTNEKLFF
V gene: TRBV6-5; J gene: TRBJ1-6; CDR3 protein: CASSYSGDRNSPLHF
V gene: TRBV4-2; J gene: TRBJ2-1; CDR3 protein: CASSQGGGLAGSIEQFF
V gene: TRBV2; J gene: TRBJ1-2; CDR3 protein: CASSENRGEYGYTF
V gene: TRBV6-1; J gene: TRBJ2-5; CDR3 protein: CASSVRDYQETQYF
V gene: TRBV28; J gene: TRBJ2-1; CDR3 protein: CASGSPGQGSYNEQFF
V gene: TRBV9; J gene: TRBJ2-5; CDR3 protein: CASSVGSGWETQYF
V gene: TRBV28; J gene: TRBJ2-3; CDR3 protein: CASSPGGGGSTDTQYF
V gene: TRBV7-2; J gene: TRBJ2-1; CDR3 protein: CASSLDRGAYNEQFF
V gene: TRBV6-6; J gene: TRBJ2-6; CDR3 protein: CASSYAGVGANVLTF
V gene: TRBV6-5; J gene: TRBJ2-1; CDR3 protein: CASSYSRLLNEQFF
V gene: TRBV18; J gene: TRBJ2-7; CDR3 protein: CASSRTGLYEQYF
V gene: TRBV5-8; J gene: TRBJ1-2; CDR3 protein: CASSLDTGTSNYGYTF
V gene: TRBV11-3; J gene: TRBJ2-1; CDR3 protein: CASSLGSSGRVEEQFF
V gene: TRBV13; J gene: TRBJ2-1; CDR3 protein: CASSLGSQREFF
V gene: TRBV28; J gene: TRBJ1-5; CDR3 protein: CASSFRSSGSGQPQHF
V gene: TRBV30; J gene: TRBJ1-6; CDR3 protein: CAWSPMDRVGVSPLHF
V gene: TRBV9; J gene: TRBJ1-3; CDR3 protein: CASSASSGNTIYF
V gene: TRBV29-1; J gene: TRBJ2-1; CDR3 protein: CSVEDRRELADYNEQFF
V gene: TRBV6-5; J gene: TRBJ1-5; CDR3 protein: CASRPSGTVNQPQHF